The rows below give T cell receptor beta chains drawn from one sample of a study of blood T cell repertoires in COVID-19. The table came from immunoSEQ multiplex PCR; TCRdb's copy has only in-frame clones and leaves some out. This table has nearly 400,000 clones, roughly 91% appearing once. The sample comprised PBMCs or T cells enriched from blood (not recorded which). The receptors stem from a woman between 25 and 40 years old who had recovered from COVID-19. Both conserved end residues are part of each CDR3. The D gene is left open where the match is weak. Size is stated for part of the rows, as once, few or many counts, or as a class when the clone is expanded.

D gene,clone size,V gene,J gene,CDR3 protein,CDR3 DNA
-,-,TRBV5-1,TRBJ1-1,CASSLFGQLNTEAFF,TGCGCCAGCAGCTTGTTTGGACAGTTGAACACTGAAGCTTTCTTT
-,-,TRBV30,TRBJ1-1,CAWSERYTEAFF,TGTGCCTGGAGCGAGAGATACACTGAAGCTTTCTTT
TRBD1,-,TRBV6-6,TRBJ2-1,CASSSAGGYEQFF,TGTGCCAGCAGTTCGGCAGGGGGCTATGAGCAGTTCTTC
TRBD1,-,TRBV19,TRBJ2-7,CASSLRQGASDEQYF,TGTGCCAGTAGTCTGAGACAGGGGGCTTCAGACGAGCAGTACTTC
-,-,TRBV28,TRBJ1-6,CASSLLRTAYSPLHF,TGTGCCAGCAGTTTGTTAAGGACAGCTTATTCACCCCTCCACTTT
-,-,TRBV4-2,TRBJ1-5,CASSQGPTPNQPQHF,TGTGCCAGCAGCCAGGGGCCGACACCGAATCAGCCCCAGCATTTT
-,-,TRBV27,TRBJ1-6,CASRAGSSYNSPLHF,TGTGCCAGCAGGGCCGGGAGCTCCTATAATTCACCCCTCCACTTT
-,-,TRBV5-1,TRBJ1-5,CASSPDSNQPQHF,TGCGCCAGCAGCCCAGATAGCAATCAGCCCCAGCATTTT
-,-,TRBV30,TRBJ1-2,CAWSPGAPNYGYTF,TGTGCCTGGAGTCCAGGGGCCCCAAACTATGGCTACACCTTC
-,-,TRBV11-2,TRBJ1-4,CASSLARGYNEKLFF,TGTGCCAGCAGCTTAGCTCGCGGATATAATGAAAAACTGTTTTTT
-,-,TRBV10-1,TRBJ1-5,CASSEQGSQPQHF,TGCGCCAGCAGTGAACAGGGTAGTCAGCCCCAGCATTTT
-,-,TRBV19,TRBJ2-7,CASSMGSRSYEQYF,TGTGCCAGTAGTATGGGCAGTCGCTCCTACGAGCAGTACTTC
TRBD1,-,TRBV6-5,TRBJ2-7,CASSWTGASSYEQYF,TGTGCCAGCAGTTGGACAGGGGCGAGCTCCTACGAGCAGTACTTC
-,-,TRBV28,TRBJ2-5,CASSPPTLTQGAYF,TGTGCCAGCAGTCCCCCCACACTTACGCAAGGGGCGTACTTC
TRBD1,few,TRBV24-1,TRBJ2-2,CATSRQGVTGELFF,TGTGCCACCAGTAGACAGGGAGTAACCGGGGAGCTGTTTTTT
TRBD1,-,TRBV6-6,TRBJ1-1,CASSYEQGPNTEAFF,TGTGCCAGCAGTTACGAACAGGGGCCGAACACTGAAGCTTTCTTT
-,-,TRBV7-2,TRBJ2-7,CASSQRTDQYEQYF,TGTGCCAGCAGCCAAAGGACAGATCAGTACGAGCAGTACTTC
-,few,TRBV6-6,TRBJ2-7,CASSYSGGPYEQYF,TGTGCCAGCAGTTACTCGGGGGGACCCTACGAGCAGTACTTC
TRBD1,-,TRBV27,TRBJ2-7,CASSLWTGMEEQYF,TGTGCCAGCAGTTTATGGACAGGGATGGAAGAGCAGTACTTC
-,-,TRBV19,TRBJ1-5,CASSPSGQYHQPQHF,TGTGCCAGTAGTCCCTCCGGACAGTATCATCAGCCCCAGCATTTT
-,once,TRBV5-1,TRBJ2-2,CASSFRDTHRYTGELFF,TGCGCCAGCAGCTTCCGGGACACTCATCGGTACACCGGGGAGCTGTTTTTT
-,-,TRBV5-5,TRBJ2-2,CASSPGAPGELFF,TGTGCCAGCAGCCCCGGAGCACCCGGGGAGCTGTTTTTT
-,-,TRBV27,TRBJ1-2,CASSFRGGGYTF,TGTGCCAGCAGTTTCCGGGGAGGGGGCTACACCTTC
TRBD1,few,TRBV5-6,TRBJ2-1,CASSLAGTGFNEQFF,TGTGCCAGCAGCTTGGCCGGGACAGGGTTCAATGAGCAGTTCTTC